Below, 32 T cell receptor beta chains from the same sample are listed, as sequenced in a study of shared T cell receptors in the human thymus. Data came from immunoSEQ multiplex PCR; TCRdb stores just in-frame clones and leaves some out. The sample consists of a few hundred thousand clones, more than 85% of them appearing once. Material for sequencing was thymocytes. The receptors come from a human donor.

The gene calls are TRBV6-1 and TRBJ2-5; D might be TRBD2 (6 bases). The CDR3 is 14 residues long. V lost 2 bases and J lost 1, with 8 bases in between. Germline CDR1 and CDR2: MNHNS and SASEGT. The CDR3 protein is CASSERGIQETQYF. CDR3 in DNA: TGTGCCAGCAGTGAACGGGGGATCCAAGAGACCCAGTACTTC.

The chain joins TRBV28 to TRBJ2-7, with D perhaps matching TRBD2 (6 bases). Germline values: CDR1 MDHEN, CDR2 SYDVKM. The CDR3 is 16 residues long. Deletions cut 2 bases from V and 2 bases from J, with 16 bases between. The CDR3 reads CASSLGSGRYPYEQYF. The CDR3 nucleotides are TGTGCCAGCAGTTTAGGATCTGGGAGGTACCCCTACGAGCAGTACTTC.

This sequence joins TRBV28 and TRBJ1-1, with a possible D match to TRBD1 (6 bases). Germline V CDR1 and CDR2: MDHEN, SYDVKM. The CDR3 is 17 residues long. V was trimmed by 3 bases and J by 4 bases, leaving 21 bases between them. The DNA of the CDR3 is TGTGCCAGCAGTTTTTTCGCTTCGGGGGCGCCATGCACTGAAGCTTTCTTT. It yields the protein CASSFFASGAPCTEAFF. Using reference TRBV28 and TRBJ1-1 for the parts outside the CDR3, the full variable domain is DVKVTQSSRYLVKRTGEKVFLECVQDMDHENMFWYRQDPGLGLRLIYFSYDVKMKEKGDIPEGYSVSREKKERFSLILESASTNQTSMYLCASSFFASGAPCTEAFFGQGTRLTVV.

Only one count was recorded for this clone. The genes are TRBV11-2 and TRBJ1-1, with D possibly matching TRBD1 (5 bases). This CDR3 contains 16 residues. V lost 5 bases to trimming and J lost 0 bases, with 16 bases between them. Per the germline V gene, CDR1 is SGHAT and CDR2 is FQNNGV. The CDR3 DNA follows: TGTGCCAGCAGCCCCTTTATGAGGGGCCTGAACACTGAAGCTTTCTTT. Translated: CASSPFMRGLNTEAFF. Together with reference TRBV11-2 and TRBJ1-1, the CDR3 gives the full variable domain: EAGVAQSPRYKIIEKRQSVAFWCNPISGHATLYWYQQILGQGPKLLIQFQNNGVVDDSQLPKDRFSAERLKGVDSTLKIQPAKLEDSAVYLCASSPFMRGLNTEAFFGQGTRLTVV.

The chain links TRBV28 to TRBJ2-5; the match to TRBD2 covers 7 bases. V was pared by 4 bases and J by 2 bases, with 10 bases of the junction left unmatched. The CDR3 sequence is 16 residues long. Germline-derived CDR1 and CDR2 are MDHEN and SYDVKM. CDR3 sequence: CASSSPGTTQQETQYF. The DNA for the CDR3 is TGTGCCAGCAGTTCCCCCGGGACTACACAACAAGAGACCCAGTACTTC.

This clone occurred a few times. This chain connects TRBV5-5 to TRBJ1-5; 8 nucleotides align to TRBD1. V was clipped by 7 bases and J by 0 bases; unmatched bases: 12. Germline CDR1 and CDR2: SGHKS and YYEKEE (reference sequence). The CDR3 has 17 amino acids. The CDR3 region is CASAPGTGASSNQPQHF. CDR3 DNA: TGTGCCAGCGCACCCGGGACAGGAGCTTCTAGCAATCAGCCCCAGCATTTT.

CDR3 sequence reads: CASSPGTGPNEKLFF. Here the CDR3 DNA reads TGTGCCAGCAGCCCGGGGACGGGCCCTAATGAAAAACTGTTTTTT. This chain joins TRBV5-5 and TRBJ1-4, with a weak D call TRBD1 (5 bases). Trimming removed 4 bases from V and 3 bases from J, with 13 bases in between. The length of the CDR3 is 15 residues. Germline V gene sequence: CDR1 SGHKS, CDR2 YYEKEE (reference sequence).

The chain uses TRBV30 and TRBJ1-1; D gene uncertain. CDR3 length equals 13 residues. The ends were cut back, 8 bases at V and 1 base at J, with 14 bases in the middle. CDR1 and CDR2 from the germline V gene are GTSNPN and SVGIG (reference sequence). The CDR3 sequence: CARTGMGNTEAFF. The CDR3 nucleotides read TGTGCCCGGACGGGGATGGGGAACACTGAAGCTTTCTTT.

The V gene is TRBV28, the J gene TRBJ1-6; TRBD1 agrees at 9 bases. Germline V gene data show CDR1 as MDHEN and CDR2 as SYDVKM. The CDR3 runs 16 residues. The ends lost 6 bases at V and 8 bases at J; junction bases unmatched: 11. CDR3 loop: CASRKLGGTGYSPLHF. The CDR3 coding sequence is TGTGCCAGCAGAAAGCTTGGGGGGACAGGGTATTCACCCCTCCACTTT. The full variable domain, completed using reference TRBV28 and TRBJ1-6, is DVKVTQSSRYLVKRTGEKVFLECVQDMDHENMFWYRQDPGLGLRLIYFSYDVKMKEKGDIPEGYSVSREKKERFSLILESASTNQTSMYLCASRKLGGTGYSPLHFGNGTRLTVT.

This chain uses TRBV18 with TRBJ2-7; D is perhaps TRBD2 (6 bases). There are 14 residues in the CDR3. Trimming removed 5 bases from V and 2 bases from J, with 13 bases in between. Germline V gene sequence: CDR1 KGHSH, CDR2 LQKENI. The chain's CDR3 is CASSKRALPYEQYF. The CDR3 coding sequence is TGTGCCAGCTCAAAGCGGGCACTACCCTACGAGCAGTACTTC.

This clone was picked up one time. This chain uses TRBV19 with TRBJ1-5; no definite D call. V was clipped by 11 bases and J by 0 bases, with 17 bases between them. The CDR3 is 15 residues long. Germline-derived CDR1 and CDR2 are LNHDA and SQIVND (reference sequence). Here the CDR3 DNA reads TGTGCCTCCCAGGAGGAAAAATATAGCAATCAGCCCCAGCATTTT. Its protein product is CASQEEKYSNQPQHF.

The gene calls are TRBV9 and TRBJ2-1, with 9 bases fitting TRBD2. The CDR3 is 18 residues long. Unmatched junction bases numbered 15, after V lost 2 bases and J lost 6 bases. The V gene's germline CDR1 is SGDLS and CDR2 YYNGEE. The CDR3 region is CASSVHSRGGRAANEQFF. The CDR3 coding sequence is TGTGCCAGCAGCGTTCATAGCAGGGGCGGGAGGGCGGCCAATGAGCAGTTCTTC.

The chain uses TRBV5-1 and TRBJ1-6; 9 bases agree with TRBD1. Germline trimming cut 4 bases from V and 9 bases from J; bases unmatched to any gene: 8. The germline V gene has CDR1 SGHRS and CDR2 YFSETQ. The CDR3 has 15 amino acids. CDR3 in DNA: TGCGCCAGCAGCCAGGGACAGGGTCGGTGTTCACCCCTCCACTTT. Its translation: CASSQGQGRCSPLHF.

V is TRBV28 and J is TRBJ1-1; TRBD1 matches at 8 bases. Germline CDR1 and CDR2: MDHEN and SYDVKM. The CDR3 extends over 21 amino acids. After removal of 3 bases from V and 0 bases from J, the junction contained 21 bases not matched to a gene. DNA of the CDR3: TGTGCCAGCAGTTTTTTGGGGAACATCAGGGGGCGCCCAGACATGAACACTGAAGCTTTCTTT. Translated, it gives CASSFLGNIRGRPDMNTEAFF.

A single count supports this clone. The rearrangement joins TRBV7-8 to TRBJ1-1; TRBD1 might be the D (6 bases). This CDR3 comprises 18 residues. V lost 5 bases and J 0 bases, leaving 22 bases between the germline ends. The germline V gene encodes CDR1 SGHVS and CDR2 FQNEAQ. Here the CDR3 DNA reads TGTGCCAGCAGCCCGTCTTGGGGACAAACCTCGATGAACACTGAAGCTTTCTTT. Amino acids: CASSPSWGQTSMNTEAFF.

The genes are TRBV30 and TRBJ2-7, with 9 positions matching TRBD2. This CDR3 is 15 amino acids long. The V and J ends lost 1 base and 2 bases, in that order; junction bases with no gene match: 6. CDR1 and CDR2 (germline): GTSNPN, SVGIG (reference sequence). DNA for the CDR3: TGTGCCTGGAGTGCTCGTGCGGGAGGGACCTACGAGCAGTACTTC. Its translation: CAWSARAGGTYEQYF.

The V call is TRBV28, the J call TRBJ2-1, with TRBD2 matching 9 bases. This CDR3 has 15 residues. Germline values: CDR1 MDHEN, CDR2 SYDVKM. Unmatched junction bases numbered 10, after V lost 5 bases and J lost 8 bases. The DNA of the CDR3 is TGTGCCAGCAGTCCTAGCGGGAAAGAAGAAGATGAGCAGTTCTTC. Translated: CASSPSGKEEDEQFF. The full variable domain, rest sourced from reference TRBV28 and TRBJ2-1, is DVKVTQSSRYLVKRTGEKVFLECVQDMDHENMFWYRQDPGLGLRLIYFSYDVKMKEKGDIPEGYSVSREKKERFSLILESASTNQTSMYLCASSPSGKEEDEQFFGPGTRLTVL.

This clone has a single count. The V gene is TRBV6-6, the J gene TRBJ1-3; D perhaps matches TRBD1 (5 bases). From germline, CDR1 is MNHNY and CDR2 SVGAGI (reference sequence). The CDR3 extends over 16 amino acids. V dropped 4 bases and J dropped 0 bases, with 13 bases sitting between them. The CDR3 region is CASSSREGPSGNTIYF. The CDR3 DNA sequence: TGTGCCAGCAGTTCCCGGGAGGGACCCTCTGGAAACACCATATATTTT.

The rearrangement joins TRBV29-1 to TRBJ1-4, with D perhaps TRBD1 (6 bases). The germline V gene has CDR1 SQVTM and CDR2 ANQGSEA. V lost 4 bases and J lost 0, with 12 bases in between. This CDR3 is built from 15 residues. For the CDR3, the DNA is TGCAGCGTTGGTGGGGGCCAAGCAACTAATGAAAAACTGTTTTTT. Amino acid sequence: CSVGGGQATNEKLFF.

This clone was recorded only once. The J gene is TRBJ2-3, the V gene TRBV5-1, with 13 bases fitting TRBD2. The CDR3 covers 18 residues. Germline loops: CDR1 SGHRS, CDR2 YFSETQ. Trimming removed 4 bases from V and 2 bases from J; junction bases left unmatched: 10. This chain's CDR3 is CASSPGTSGTFPTDTQYF. In nucleotides, the CDR3 is TGCGCCAGCAGCCCGGGGACTAGCGGGACCTTCCCCACAGATACGCAGTATTTT. The whole variable domain, remainder taken from reference TRBV5-1 and TRBJ2-3, is KAGVTQTPRYLIKTRGQQVTLSCSPISGHRSVSWYQQTPGQGLQFLFEYFSETQRNKGNFPGRFSGRQFSNSRSEMNVSTLELGDSALYLCASSPGTSGTFPTDTQYFGPGTRLTVL.

The chain joins TRBV7-6 to TRBJ1-4; D might be TRBD1 (6 bases). This CDR3 is built from 17 residues. V dropped 1 base and J dropped 2 bases, with 14 bases sitting between them. Germline values: CDR1 SGHVS, CDR2 FNYEAQ. The CDR3 loop reads CASSLGGQGRTNEKLFF. The DNA of the CDR3 is TGTGCCAGCAGCTTAGGGGGACAAGGGAGGACTAATGAAAAACTGTTTTTT.

The V and J genes are TRBV5-6 and TRBJ2-7; D unresolved. This CDR3 contains 13 residues. Germline lookup yields CDR1 SGHDT and CDR2 YYEEEE. V shed 2 bases and J shed 2 bases, with 8 bases lying between them. CDR3 DNA: TGTGCCAGCAGCTTCGAGAAGACCTACGAGCAGTACTTC. Translating it yields CASSFEKTYEQYF.

The chain combines TRBV28 with TRBJ2-7; 9 bases are shared with TRBD1. CDR3 length: 14 residues. V shed 6 bases, J shed 6 bases, and the junction held 9 bases outside the gene matches. Germline CDR1 and CDR2: MDHEN and SYDVKM. The CDR3: CASSSGTGYGEQYF. CDR3 nucleotides: TGTGCCAGCAGCTCTGGGACAGGGTACGGCGAGCAGTACTTC.

This chain links TRBV7-2 with TRBJ2-7; D unresolved. The V end was cut by 5 bases, the J end by 0 bases, with 8 bases between. The CDR3 has 13 amino acids. Germline CDR1 reads SGHTA; CDR2 reads FQGNSA. The CDR3 nucleotides read TGTGCCAGCAGCATCGACGCCTCCTACGAGCAGTACTTC. It is translated as CASSIDASYEQYF.

DNA for the CDR3: TGTGCCAGCAGCCAACCGGCCCTACTAGCGGGAGGACCAGATACGCAGTATTTT. As protein: CASSQPALLAGGPDTQYF. V is TRBV27 and J is TRBJ2-3; TRBD2 agrees at 12 bases. The V gene end was trimmed by 6 bases and the J gene end by 4 bases; junction bases not matched to a gene: 14. CDR3 length: 18 amino acids. The germline CDR1 and CDR2 sequences are MNHEY and SMNVEV (reference sequence).

This clone was seen only a few times. CDR3 sequence: CASSVMANTEAFF. The CDR3 DNA is TGTGCCAGCAGTGTCATGGCCAACACTGAAGCTTTCTTT. V and J are TRBV6-4 and TRBJ1-1, with D hard to call. V was shortened by 4 bases and J by 2 bases, with 8 bases between the two germline ends. There are 13 residues in the CDR3. CDR1 MRHNA and CDR2 SNTAGT come from the germline V gene.

The CDR3 protein is CASSPPDNYEQYF. The CDR3 DNA sequence: TGTGCCAGCAGTCCCCCGGACAACTACGAGCAGTACTTC. This sequence joins TRBV6-1 and TRBJ2-7, with D maybe TRBD1 (5 bases). The V end lost 5 bases, the J end lost 3 bases, and 11 bases lay between the germline ends. The CDR3 covers 13 residues. Germline CDR1 MNHNS, CDR2 SASEGT.

The rearrangement joins TRBV11-2 to TRBJ1-5; TRBD1 is a possible D gene (5 bases). CDR3 length equals 15 residues. Germline CDR1 reads SGHAT; CDR2 reads FQNNGV. The V gene lost 1 base and the J gene lost 6 bases, with 13 bases spanning the gap. CDR3 DNA sequence: TGTGCCAGCAGCTTAGGACAGCTCCAGGGTCAGCCCCAGCATTTT. Its translation is CASSLGQLQGQPQHF.

The rearrangement joins TRBV9 to TRBJ2-7; D unclear. V lost 0 bases, J lost 0 bases, and 10 bases lay in between. Germline V gene sequence: CDR1 SGDLS, CDR2 YYNGEE. CDR3 length equals 15 residues. This chain's CDR3 is CASSVEMKDSYEQYF. The CDR3 DNA reads TGTGCCAGCAGCGTAGAAATGAAGGACTCCTACGAGCAGTACTTC.

As concerns this clone: Other DNA sequences in this specimen translate into the identical CDR3. The rearrangement links TRBV27 to TRBJ1-3; possibly TRBD1 for D (5 bases). V was shortened by 2 bases and J by 1 base, with 6 bases between the two germline ends. Germline values: CDR1 MNHEY, CDR2 SMNVEV (reference sequence). The CDR3 extends over 14 amino acids. The CDR3 reads CASSLGGSGNTIYF. Here the CDR3 DNA reads TGTGCCAGCAGTTTAGGGGGGTCTGGAAACACCATATATTTT.

The CDR3, as DNA: TGTGCCTGGAGTGTACGGGGGGCGCCAAATGAAAAACTGTTTTTT. This codes for CAWSVRGAPNEKLFF. This chain joins TRBV30 and TRBJ1-4, with TRBD1 as a possible D gene (6 bases). CDR1 and CDR2 (germline): GTSNPN, SVGIG (reference sequence). V dropped 0 bases and J dropped 5 bases, with 13 bases sitting between them. CDR3 size: 15 residues.

This chain links TRBV5-1 with TRBJ2-1; 12 bases are a match to TRBD2. This CDR3 is built from 16 residues. V gave up 4 bases and J gave up 8 bases; unmatched junction bases: 10. Germline CDR1 and CDR2: SGHRS and YFSETQ. The CDR3 sequence: CASSLLAGGGGDEQFF. CDR3 sequence (DNA): TGCGCCAGCAGCCTTCTAGCGGGAGGGGGAGGCGATGAGCAGTTCTTC.